This is a list of T cell receptor beta chains from one sample in a study of T cells in Graves' hyperthyroidism and ophthalmopathy. TCRdb ran MiXCR on the multiplex PCR reads and lists one entry per CDR3 protein. The sample lists 400,000 to 500,000 distinct CDR3 sequences; approximately 15% were seen once. The sample comprised blood. Receptor source: a woman aged 18-29 years with Graves' hyperthyroidism. The CDR3 runs from the conserved cysteine through the conserved F or W. A D gene is named only where the DNA matches it firmly. The size entry is marked missing in some rows and otherwise reads once, few, many or a size class.

d_call: TRBD2
j_call: TRBJ2-3
v_call: TRBV15
clone_size: many
cdr3_nt: TGTGCCACCAGCACTCAGACTAGCCCCAATACGCAGTATTTT
cdr3_aa: CATSTQTSPNTQYF

d_call: NA
j_call: TRBJ2-4
v_call: TRBV20-1
clone_size: NA
cdr3_nt: TGCAGTGCTAGAGACCAAGTAGCGGAAGGGTTTGAAGCCAAAAACATTCAGTACTTC
cdr3_aa: CSARDQVAEGFEAKNIQYF

d_call: TRBD1
j_call: TRBJ1-1
v_call: TRBV6-1
clone_size: many
cdr3_nt: TGTGCCAGCAGTTACGGCAGGGGGCTGAGCACTGAAGCTTTCTTT
cdr3_aa: CASSYGRGLSTEAFF

d_call: NA
j_call: TRBJ1-5
v_call: TRBV6-1
clone_size: many
cdr3_nt: TGTGCCAGCAGCTCCGGGAAGTCAGGGCCCTCCATGCACGAATATCAGCCCCAGCATTTT
cdr3_aa: CASSSGKSGPSMHEYQPQHF

d_call: TRBD2
j_call: TRBJ2-1
v_call: TRBV12-3/TRBV12-4
clone_size: many
cdr3_nt: TGTGCCAGCAGCCCTCGGGGACTAGCGGGAGGGGGTATCAATGAGCAGTTCTTC
cdr3_aa: CASSPRGLAGGGINEQFF

d_call: NA
j_call: TRBJ2-2
v_call: TRBV12-3/TRBV12-4
clone_size: NA
cdr3_nt: TGTGCCAGCAGTCGTAGTTCCTCTACCGGGGAGCTGTTTTTT
cdr3_aa: CASSRSSSTGELFF

d_call: TRBD2
j_call: TRBJ2-7
v_call: TRBV20-1
clone_size: NA
cdr3_nt: TGCAGTGCTAGAGATAGGCTAGCGGGACTTTACGAGCAGTACTTC
cdr3_aa: CSARDRLAGLYEQYF

d_call: NA
j_call: TRBJ1-2
v_call: TRBV15
clone_size: many
cdr3_nt: TGTGCCACCAGCAGAGATGATAGGGCAGCAGGTGGCTACACCTTC
cdr3_aa: CATSRDDRAAGGYTF

d_call: NA
j_call: TRBJ2-1
v_call: TRBV29-1
clone_size: many
cdr3_nt: TGCAGCGTTGAACCTCAGGGGCTAGCGGATAGCTCCTACAATGAGCAGTTCTTC
cdr3_aa: CSVEPQGLADSSYNEQFF

d_call: NA
j_call: TRBJ1-2
v_call: TRBV12-3/TRBV12-4
clone_size: many
cdr3_nt: TGTGCCAGCAGTTTTGACAGGTCTTTTGGCTACACCTTC
cdr3_aa: CASSFDRSFGYTF

d_call: NA
j_call: TRBJ1-6
v_call: TRBV18
clone_size: few
cdr3_nt: TGTGCCAGCTCACCACCAGGGGGGAATTCACCCCCCCACTTT
cdr3_aa: CASSPPGGNSPPHF

d_call: TRBD1
j_call: TRBJ1-3
v_call: TRBV7-9
clone_size: many
cdr3_nt: TGTGCCAGCACACAAACAGGGGTGAACACCATATATTTT
cdr3_aa: CASTQTGVNTIYF

d_call: NA
j_call: TRBJ2-4
v_call: TRBV5-1
clone_size: few
cdr3_nt: TGCGCCAGCAGCTCTCAACCCTACACAGACCTACTAGCCAAAAACATTCAGTACTTC
cdr3_aa: CASSSQPYTDLLAKNIQYF

d_call: TRBD2
j_call: TRBJ2-1
v_call: TRBV19
clone_size: NA
cdr3_nt: TGTGCCAGTAGTACGGGACTAGAGCAGTTCTTC
cdr3_aa: CASSTGLEQFF

d_call: TRBD1
j_call: TRBJ1-3
v_call: TRBV2
clone_size: many
cdr3_nt: TGTGCCAGCTGCAGAGGGGGCACCGGAAACACCATATATTTT
cdr3_aa: CASCRGGTGNTIYF

d_call: TRBD2
j_call: TRBJ2-3
v_call: TRBV9
clone_size: NA
cdr3_nt: TGTGCCAGCAGCGTAGGTCCAGCGGGAGGTTACACAGATACGCAGTATTTT
cdr3_aa: CASSVGPAGGYTDTQYF

d_call: TRBD1
j_call: TRBJ2-4
v_call: TRBV5-1
clone_size: NA
cdr3_nt: TGCGCCAGCAGCCAAAGGACAGGGTTGGGCAAAAACATTCAGTACTTC
cdr3_aa: CASSQRTGLGKNIQYF

d_call: NA
j_call: TRBJ2-5
v_call: TRBV4-2
clone_size: NA
cdr3_nt: TGTGCCAGCAGCCAAGATCTGGGCGGGTCCATCAGGCGGACCCAGTACTTC
cdr3_aa: CASSQDLGGSIRRTQYF

d_call: NA
j_call: TRBJ2-7
v_call: TRBV11-1
clone_size: NA
cdr3_nt: TGTGCCAGCAGCCGAAGAAGACCTCCCTACGAGCAGTACTTC
cdr3_aa: CASSRRRPPYEQYF

d_call: NA
j_call: TRBJ1-1
v_call: TRBV2
clone_size: many
cdr3_nt: TGTGCCAGCAGTGAGGCGGGTAGGTCGGAAGCTTTCTTT
cdr3_aa: CASSEAGRSEAFF

d_call: NA
j_call: TRBJ1-1
v_call: TRBV10-3
clone_size: many
cdr3_nt: TGTGCCATCAGTTCAAGGGGGGAGAACACTGAAGCTTTCTTT
cdr3_aa: CAISSRGENTEAFF

d_call: TRBD2
j_call: TRBJ2-5
v_call: TRBV12-3/TRBV12-4
clone_size: few
cdr3_nt: TGTGCCAGCAGTTTAGGGGGGACTAGCGGGATCCAAGAGACCCAGTACTTC
cdr3_aa: CASSLGGTSGIQETQYF

d_call: NA
j_call: TRBJ2-1
v_call: TRBV7-3
clone_size: few
cdr3_nt: TGTGCCAGCAGCTCCCTCACTCCCGGGGGCGGTGAGCAGTTCTTC
cdr3_aa: CASSSLTPGGGEQFF

d_call: NA
j_call: TRBJ2-4
v_call: TRBV6-2/TRBV6-3
clone_size: NA
cdr3_nt: TGTGCCAGCAGTTACTCCTCCGAAAACATTCAGTACTTC
cdr3_aa: CASSYSSENIQYF

d_call: NA
j_call: TRBJ2-7
v_call: TRBV7-9
clone_size: many
cdr3_nt: TGTGCCAGCAGCCTCAGGGGTGATAGCGGGCGCGAGCAGTACTTC
cdr3_aa: CASSLRGDSGREQYF

d_call: TRBD1
j_call: TRBJ1-6
v_call: TRBV20-1
clone_size: few
cdr3_nt: TGCAGTGCTAGAGGTCCGGGACAGGGAAAGGTGGGACACTCACCCCTCCACTTT
cdr3_aa: CSARGPGQGKVGHSPLHF

d_call: NA
j_call: TRBJ1-5
v_call: TRBV28
clone_size: many
cdr3_nt: TGTGCCAGCAGTTCCCATCAGCCCCAGCATTTT
cdr3_aa: CASSSHQPQHF

d_call: TRBD1
j_call: TRBJ1-5
v_call: TRBV27
clone_size: NA
cdr3_nt: TGTGCCAGCAAGTCCGGGACAGGGTCGTCCCAGCATTTT
cdr3_aa: CASKSGTGSSQHF

d_call: NA
j_call: TRBJ1-6
v_call: TRBV20-1
clone_size: few
cdr3_nt: TGCAGTGCTAGAGTTTTAGGGCAGCACTTCTTACCCCTCCACTTT
cdr3_aa: CSARVLGQHFLPLHF

d_call: NA
j_call: TRBJ2-7
v_call: TRBV24-1
clone_size: many
cdr3_nt: TGTGCCACCAGTGGGCCCGGGACCCACGAGCAGTACTTC
cdr3_aa: CATSGPGTHEQYF

d_call: NA
j_call: TRBJ2-3
v_call: TRBV6-1
clone_size: few
cdr3_nt: TGTGCCAGCAGTGAATACGAGAATACGCAGTATTTT
cdr3_aa: CASSEYENTQYF

d_call: NA
j_call: TRBJ1-1
v_call: TRBV27
clone_size: many
cdr3_nt: TGTGCCAGCAGCCTCGAGGGTGGCCTCACTGAAGCTTTCTTT
cdr3_aa: CASSLEGGLTEAFF

d_call: NA
j_call: TRBJ1-2
v_call: TRBV12-3/TRBV12-4
clone_size: NA
cdr3_nt: TGTGCCAGCAGTTTAGTGGGGGCCACTAACTATGGCTACACCTTC
cdr3_aa: CASSLVGATNYGYTF

d_call: NA
j_call: TRBJ1-2
v_call: TRBV10-2
clone_size: many
cdr3_nt: TGCGCCAGCGAGGGGCGTACATATGGCTACACCTTC
cdr3_aa: CASEGRTYGYTF

d_call: NA
j_call: TRBJ2-3
v_call: TRBV20-1
clone_size: few
cdr3_nt: TGCAGTGCGAATTCCCCGGGGCGAGGAGTAGATACGCAGTATTTT
cdr3_aa: CSANSPGRGVDTQYF

d_call: TRBD2
j_call: TRBJ2-1
v_call: TRBV10-3
clone_size: NA
cdr3_nt: TGTGCCATCCTGACTAGCGGGAGGGACAATGAGCAGTTCTTC
cdr3_aa: CAILTSGRDNEQFF

d_call: TRBD2
j_call: TRBJ2-7
v_call: TRBV20-1
clone_size: NA
cdr3_nt: TGCAGTGCTAGATTGAGCGGGAGCTACGAGCAGTACTTC
cdr3_aa: CSARLSGSYEQYF

d_call: TRBD2
j_call: TRBJ2-5
v_call: TRBV7-2
clone_size: NA
cdr3_nt: TGTGCCAACGGTCCGGGAGGAAAGATTCGGGAGACCCAGTACTTC
cdr3_aa: CANGPGGKIRETQYF

d_call: NA
j_call: TRBJ2-5
v_call: TRBV5-8
clone_size: many
cdr3_nt: TGTGCCAGCAGCCGGGGCTCTAGCGTCGTCTCGGAGACCCAGTACTTC
cdr3_aa: CASSRGSSVVSETQYF

d_call: TRBD2
j_call: TRBJ2-1
v_call: TRBV19
clone_size: many
cdr3_nt: TGTGCCAGTAATGTAGGTAGCGGGATTGAGCAGTTCTTC
cdr3_aa: CASNVGSGIEQFF

d_call: TRBD1
j_call: TRBJ2-3
v_call: TRBV13
clone_size: few
cdr3_nt: TGTGCCAGCAGCCATGGACAGGGTATTTTGAATACGCAGTATTTT
cdr3_aa: CASSHGQGILNTQYF

d_call: NA
j_call: TRBJ1-1
v_call: TRBV5-4
clone_size: many
cdr3_nt: TGTGCCAGCAGCTTGGACCAGAACACTGAAGCTTTCTTT
cdr3_aa: CASSLDQNTEAFF

d_call: TRBD2
j_call: TRBJ2-1
v_call: TRBV7-3
clone_size: many
cdr3_nt: TGTGCCAGCAGCAAGACTAGCGGCAGCTCCTACAATGAGCAGTTCTTC
cdr3_aa: CASSKTSGSSYNEQFF

d_call: NA
j_call: TRBJ2-3
v_call: TRBV20-1
clone_size: many
cdr3_nt: TGCAGTGCTAGGAAGGACAGCACAGATACGCAGTATTTT
cdr3_aa: CSARKDSTDTQYF

d_call: NA
j_call: TRBJ2-5
v_call: TRBV12-3/TRBV12-4
clone_size: many
cdr3_nt: TGTGCCAGCAGTTTAGTAGGGGAGGAGACCCAGTACTTC
cdr3_aa: CASSLVGEETQYF

d_call: NA
j_call: TRBJ1-3
v_call: TRBV12-5
clone_size: many
cdr3_nt: TGTGCTAGTGGTTTGCCCGCGGGAAACACCATATATTTT
cdr3_aa: CASGLPAGNTIYF

d_call: TRBD2
j_call: TRBJ2-1
v_call: TRBV7-9
clone_size: few
cdr3_nt: TGTGCCAGCAGCTTGCGCGGCGGGAGGGACAGAGCGGAGCAGTTCTTC
cdr3_aa: CASSLRGGRDRAEQFF

d_call: NA
j_call: TRBJ2-6
v_call: TRBV9
clone_size: NA
cdr3_nt: TGTGCCAGCAGCGTACGACGCGGCTCTGGGGCCAACGTCCTGACTTTC
cdr3_aa: CASSVRRGSGANVLTF

d_call: NA
j_call: TRBJ2-7
v_call: TRBV19
clone_size: many
cdr3_nt: TGTGCCAGTAGTGGGCGACGGGCCAGGGACGAGCAGTACTTC
cdr3_aa: CASSGRRARDEQYF

d_call: NA
j_call: TRBJ2-3
v_call: TRBV11-3
clone_size: few
cdr3_nt: TGTGCCAGCAGCTTAGGCGCTGTCACAGATACGCAGTATTTT
cdr3_aa: CASSLGAVTDTQYF

d_call: NA
j_call: TRBJ1-5
v_call: TRBV12-3/TRBV12-4
clone_size: many
cdr3_nt: TGTGCCAGCCGAAGGGGGGGACAGCCCCAGCATTTT
cdr3_aa: CASRRGGQPQHF

d_call: NA
j_call: TRBJ2-3
v_call: TRBV6-1
clone_size: many
cdr3_nt: TGTGCCAGCAGTTATATGGACACGACAGATACGCAGTATTTT
cdr3_aa: CASSYMDTTDTQYF

d_call: TRBD2
j_call: TRBJ2-7
v_call: TRBV2
clone_size: many
cdr3_nt: TGTGCCAGCAGTGAAGGTCTAGCGGGGGAGCAGTACTTC
cdr3_aa: CASSEGLAGEQYF